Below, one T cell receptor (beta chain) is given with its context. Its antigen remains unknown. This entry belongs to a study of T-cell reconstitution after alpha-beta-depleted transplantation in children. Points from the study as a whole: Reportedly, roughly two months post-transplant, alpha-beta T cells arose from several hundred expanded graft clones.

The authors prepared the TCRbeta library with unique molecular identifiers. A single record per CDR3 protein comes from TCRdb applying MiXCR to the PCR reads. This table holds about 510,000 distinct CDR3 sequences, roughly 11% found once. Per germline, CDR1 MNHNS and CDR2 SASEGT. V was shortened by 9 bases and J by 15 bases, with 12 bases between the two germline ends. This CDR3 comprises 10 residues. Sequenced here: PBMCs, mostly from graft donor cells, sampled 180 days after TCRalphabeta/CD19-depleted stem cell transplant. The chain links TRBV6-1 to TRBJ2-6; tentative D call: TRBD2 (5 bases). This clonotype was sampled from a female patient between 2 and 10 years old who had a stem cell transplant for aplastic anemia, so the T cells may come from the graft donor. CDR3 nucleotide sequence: TGTGCCAGTCTCCTAGAGGGCCTGACTTTC. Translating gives CASLLEGLTF.